This is a list of T cell receptor beta chains from one sample in a study of cytomegalovirus exposure and HLA in healthy donors. Generated by immunoSEQ multiplex PCR, the TCRdb table keeps only in-frame clones and is missing some. The table includes roughly 310,000 clones, roughly 88% detected once. Sequenced sample: PBMCs. All receptors come from a man aged 25-45 years in good health and CMV-seronegative. Both conserved end residues are part of each CDR3. A D gene is named only where the DNA matches it firmly. Only some rows state a clone size, as once, few, many or a class for expanded clones.

clone_size	d_call	v_call	j_call	cdr3_aa	cdr3_nt
-	-	TRBV14	TRBJ1-2	CASSLILSGGYTF	TGTGCCAGCAGCCTCATACTATCGGGGGGCTACACCTTC
-	-	TRBV9	TRBJ2-7	CASSVGAGTLYEQYF	TGTGCCAGCAGCGTAGGGGCGGGAACCCTCTACGAGCAGTACTTC
-	TRBD1	TRBV27	TRBJ1-1	CASGTGGTEAFF	TGTGCCAGCGGGACAGGGGGCACTGAAGCTTTCTTT
once	-	TRBV7-9	TRBJ1-5	CASSLGGVGQPQHF	TGTGCCAGCAGCCTCGGGGGGGTCGGTCAGCCCCAGCATTTT
-	-	TRBV14	TRBJ2-7	CASSLGTDSYEQYF	TGTGCCAGCAGCCTGGGGACTGATTCCTACGAGCAGTACTTC
-	-	TRBV6-5	TRBJ2-3	CASSYSLAGRADTQYF	TGTGCCAGCAGTTACTCACTAGCAGGCCGGGCAGATACGCAGTATTTT
-	-	TRBV5-6	TRBJ1-2	CASSLALRGPVTGYTF	TGTGCCAGCAGCTTGGCCTTGCGGGGGCCTGTCACTGGCTACACCTTC
few	-	TRBV5-1	TRBJ1-4	CASSGEGDWEKLFF	TGCGCCAGCAGCGGAGAAGGGGACTGGGAAAAACTGTTTTTT
-	-	TRBV10-3	TRBJ1-4	CAISEGQSTNEKLFF	TGTGCCATCAGTGAAGGACAGTCAACTAATGAAAAACTGTTTTTT
-	-	TRBV5-1	TRBJ2-7	CASSHRTDYEQYF	TGCGCCAGCAGCCATCGGACAGACTACGAGCAGTACTTC
-	TRBD2	TRBV7-2	TRBJ2-7	CASSSALAGRAYEQYF	TGTGCCAGCAGCTCAGCTCTAGCGGGGCGCGCCTACGAGCAGTACTTC
-	-	TRBV6-5	TRBJ1-5	CASRRSDSQPQHF	TGTGCCAGCAGACGTTCCGACAGTCAGCCCCAGCATTTT
-	-	TRBV6-5	TRBJ1-1	CASSYSWNTEAFF	TGTGCCAGCAGTTACTCCTGGAACACTGAAGCTTTCTTT
-	-	TRBV29-1	TRBJ1-1	CSVVGRGGGTEAFF	TGCAGCGTTGTCGGCAGGGGAGGGGGCACTGAAGCTTTCTTT
-	-	TRBV18	TRBJ2-7	CASSPDRMSSYEQYF	TGTGCCAGCTCACCAGACAGAATGAGCTCCTACGAGCAGTACTTC
-	-	TRBV5-1	TRBJ1-6	CASSLAGARYNSPLHF	TGCGCCAGCAGCTTGGCTGGGGCCCGCTATAATTCACCCCTCCACTTT
once	TRBD2	TRBV5-1	TRBJ2-7	CASSYPGLGFEQYF	TGCGCCAGCAGCTATCCGGGACTAGGGTTCGAGCAGTACTTC
-	TRBD2	TRBV13	TRBJ2-2	CASNLAGFNANTGELFF	TGTGCCAGCAACCTAGCGGGGTTCAACGCGAACACCGGGGAGCTGTTTTTT
-	TRBD1	TRBV5-4	TRBJ1-2	CASSLKGTGVNYGYTF	TGTGCCAGCAGCTTGAAGGGGACAGGGGTTAACTATGGCTACACCTTC
once	TRBD2	TRBV7-6	TRBJ2-3	CASSLGVSGGADTQYF	TGTGCCAGCAGCTTAGGGGTTAGCGGGGGAGCAGATACGCAGTATTTT
-	-	TRBV6-5	TRBJ1-1	CASSPIGERNTEAFF	TGTGCCAGCAGCCCTATTGGGGAGAGAAACACTGAAGCTTTCTTT
-	TRBD1	TRBV15	TRBJ2-2	CATSRRGRGTGELFF	TGTGCCACCAGCAGGAGGGGGCGCGGGACCGGGGAGCTGTTTTTT
once	-	TRBV5-1	TRBJ1-6	CASSFYSGDNSPLHF	TGCGCCAGCAGCTTTTACTCAGGGGATAATTCACCCCTCCACTTT
-	-	TRBV5-6	TRBJ2-5	CASSDGTRRAVETQYF	TGTGCCAGCAGCGACGGGACTCGACGAGCTGTGGAGACCCAGTACTTC